The 8 T cell receptor beta chains below were found in one sample sequenced in a study of TIL therapy for anti-PD-1-resistant metastatic lung cancer. The time point denotes: pre-treatment sample, taken before nivolumab and TIL therapy. Sequencing used immunoSEQ v3. Generated by immunoSEQ multiplex PCR, the TCRdb table keeps only in-frame clones and is missing some. The table shows about 57,000 clones, with 70% to 80% occurring only once. Sequenced material: blood, taken at baseline. The origin of the receptors is a woman aged 25-80 years with non-small cell lung cancer.

The chain combines TRBV5-4 with TRBJ2-2; 13 positions agree with TRBD2. V lost 4 bases to trimming and J lost 6 bases; unmatched junction nucleotides: 6. Germline values: CDR1 SGHNT, CDR2 YYREEE (reference sequence). This CDR3 is 16 amino acids long. As DNA, the CDR3 is TGTGCCAGCAGCCCGACTAGCGGGAGGTCTTCCGGGGAGCTGTTTTTT. Encoded protein: CASSPTSGRSSGELFF.

The chain recombines TRBV5-1 with TRBJ1-1; 7 nucleotides agree with TRBD1. J gave up 7 bases and V 2 bases, and 11 bases lay outside the gene matches. CDR3 size: 15 residues. CDR1 SGHRS and CDR2 YFSETQ come from the germline V gene. CDR3 residues: CASSLSSQGPSEAFF. In nucleotides, the CDR3 is TGCGCCAGCAGCTTATCATCACAGGGGCCCAGTGAAGCTTTCTTT.

The J gene is TRBJ2-6, the V gene TRBV7-3; D uncertain. With 5 bases removed from V and 4 bases from J, the gap between germline ends came to 12 bases. The CDR3 is 15 amino acids. Looked up from germline, CDR1 is SGHTA and CDR2 is FQGTGA. The CDR3 is CASSPSSPGANVLTF. CDR3 coding DNA: TGTGCCAGCAGCCCCTCCAGTCCCGGGGCCAACGTCCTGACTTTC.

The chain links TRBV6-5 to TRBJ2-7, with a tentative D call TRBD1 (5 bases). The CDR3 runs 13 residues. The germline V gene has CDR1 MNHEY and CDR2 SVGAGI. V was pared by 5 bases and J by 3 bases, with 11 bases between. The CDR3 sequence is CASSPRQFYEQYF. The CDR3 region has the DNA TGTGCCAGCAGTCCCCGACAGTTCTACGAGCAGTACTTC.

For the CDR3, the DNA is TGTGCCAGCAGCTTGGCCGGAGACCTTAACTCTGGAAACACCATATATTTT. Translated: CASSLAGDLNSGNTIYF. V gene TRBV5-6 combines with J gene TRBJ1-3; D is undetermined. Germline-derived CDR1 and CDR2 are SGHDT and YYEEEE. Trimming stripped 0 bases from V and 0 bases from J, with 13 bases between. CDR3 length: 17 residues.

V is TRBV2 and J is TRBJ1-1; 7 bases line up with TRBD1. The CDR3 loop spans 14 amino acids. Trimming at V came to 3 bases and at J to 5 bases, leaving 6 bases not matched to a gene. Germline CDR1 and CDR2: SNHLY and FYNNEI. The CDR3 spells CASSDATGRTEAFF. DNA for the CDR3: TGTGCCAGCAGTGACGCGACAGGGAGAACTGAAGCTTTCTTT.

The chain joins TRBV27 to TRBJ1-1; a weak D match, TRBD1 (5 bases). Germline V gives CDR1 MNHEY, CDR2 SMNVEV (reference sequence). The ends were cut back, 1 base at V and 3 bases at J, with 15 bases in the middle. CDR3 size: 16 residues. The CDR3 DNA sequence: TGTGCCAGCAGTTTATTTAGGAAACCGGGGGACACTGAAGCTTTCTTT. Translation: CASSLFRKPGDTEAFF.

This chain connects TRBV5-4 to TRBJ2-2, with TRBD2 identical over 8 bases. Germline V CDR1 and CDR2: SGHNT, YYREEE (reference sequence). The CDR3 runs to 16 residues. The ends lost 3 bases at V and 8 bases at J; junction bases unmatched: 12. The CDR3 bases are TGTGCCAGCAGCTCTCGGACTAGCAAGGGTTCGGGGGAGCTGTTTTTT. Amino acid sequence: CASSSRTSKGSGELFF. The complete variable domain, with remaining parts taken from reference TRBV5-4 and TRBJ2-2, reads ETGVTQSPTHLIKTRGQQVTLRCSSQSGHNTVSWYQQALGQGPQFIFQYYREEENGRGNFPPRFSGLQFPNYSSELNVNALELDDSALYLCASSSRTSKGSGELFFGEGSRLTVL.